What follows are 32 T cell receptor beta chains derived from one specimen sequenced in a study of OX40 agonist ivuxolimab in advanced cancers. Profiling relied on immunoSEQ multiplex PCR, and the TCRdb table lists in-frame clones only, not all of them. The repertoire holds tens of thousands of clones, with roughly 82% as singletons. This material consisted of CD4+ or CD8+ T cells sorted from blood, taken in a trial of the OX40 agonist ivuxolimab. These receptors all stem from an adult with an advanced solid tumor such as melanoma, head and neck, liver or kidney cancer.

The rearrangement links TRBV19 to TRBJ2-7; D may be TRBD1 (5 bases). V was pared by 5 bases and J by 5 bases, with 10 bases between. Germline CDR1 LNHDA, CDR2 SQIVND (reference sequence). This CDR3 has 12 amino acids. In DNA form, the CDR3 reads TGTGCCAGTAGTGCAGGGCACCACGAGCAGTACTTC. Translated: CASSAGHHEQYF.

The V call is TRBV7-2, the J call TRBJ1-2; D is uncertain. V was trimmed by 1 base and J by 6 bases, leaving 12 bases between them. In germline, CDR1 is SGHTA, CDR2 FQGNSA. The CDR3 consists of 14 residues. CDR3 nucleotide sequence: TGTGCCAGCAGCTTAGATACAGAGGAGGATGGCTACACCTTC. It specifies CASSLDTEEDGYTF.

The V and J genes are TRBV9 and TRBJ2-7; the match to TRBD2 covers 7 bases. J lost 0 bases, V lost 0 bases, and 3 bases had no gene match. CDR3 length: 15 amino acids. CDR1 is SGDLS, CDR2 YYNGEE, per germline. The CDR3 is CASSVGAGYSYEQYF. The DNA of the CDR3 is TGTGCCAGCAGCGTAGGAGCGGGGTACTCCTACGAGCAGTACTTC.

The chain carries TRBV7-3 and TRBJ2-1; D not certain. V was trimmed by 2 bases and J by 8 bases, leaving 16 bases between them. This CDR3 has 15 residues. CDR1 is SGHTA, CDR2 FQGTGA, per germline. CDR3: CASSLSAGLVDEQFF. CDR3 coding DNA: TGTGCCAGCAGCTTATCCGCAGGATTAGTTGATGAGCAGTTCTTC.

The chain carries TRBV6-4 and TRBJ1-1; possibly TRBD1 for D (6 bases). V was trimmed by 6 bases and J by 1 base, leaving 18 bases between them. The CDR3 extends over 16 amino acids. Per the germline V gene, CDR1 is MRHNA and CDR2 is SNTAGT. The CDR3 sequence is CASRDLQGYGNTEAFF. The DNA of the CDR3 is TGTGCCAGCAGGGACCTACAGGGATACGGGAACACTGAAGCTTTCTTT.

The chain links TRBV14 to TRBJ1-2, with D unclear. Trimming left V 4 bases short and J 1 base short, with 10 bases between. Germline V CDR1 and CDR2: SGHDN, FVKESK. CDR3 length equals 14 residues. Here the CDR3 reads CASSPIDLNYGYTF. In nucleotides, the CDR3 is TGTGCCAGCAGCCCCATAGACCTTAACTATGGCTACACCTTC.

This sequence joins TRBV5-6 and TRBJ2-1, with D tentatively TRBD1 (6 bases). The CDR3 sequence is 14 residues long. From germline, CDR1 is SGHDT and CDR2 YYEEEE. The V end was cut by 2 bases, the J end by 7 bases, with 13 bases between. Written as DNA, the CDR3 is TGTGCCAGCAGCTTCCAGGGGTCTGTGAATGAGCAGTTCTTC. Translation: CASSFQGSVNEQFF.

This clone is a singleton in its sample. The CDR3 here is CASSGNGSYEQYF. CDR3 DNA: TGTGCCAGCAGTGGTAACGGCTCCTACGAGCAGTACTTC. This chain uses TRBV25-1 with TRBJ2-7; no clear D. The CDR3 sequence is 13 residues long. With 4 bases removed from V and 0 bases from J, the gap between germline ends came to 7 bases. Per the germline V gene, CDR1 is MGHDK and CDR2 is SYGVNS.

The chain recombines TRBV27 with TRBJ1-2, with TRBD1 as a possible D gene (5 bases). Per the germline V gene, CDR1 is MNHEY and CDR2 is SMNVEV (reference sequence). Between the trimmed V and J ends, which lost 7 bases and 6 bases, there was a span of 21 bases. The CDR3 covers 15 residues. DNA for the CDR3: TGTGCCAGCACGAGGATTGGGGGATCGACGGATGGCTACACCTTC. This encodes CASTRIGGSTDGYTF.

The chain uses TRBV5-1 and TRBJ2-1; D is unclear. Germline loops: CDR1 SGHRS, CDR2 YFSETQ. V shed 2 bases and J shed 3 bases, with 18 bases lying between them. CDR3 length: 17 residues. CDR3 amino acids: CASSFRKGPPVYNEQFF. The CDR3 DNA reads as TGCGCCAGCAGCTTCAGGAAGGGCCCTCCCGTCTACAATGAGCAGTTCTTC.

The gene calls are TRBV7-3 and TRBJ2-3; 7 bases align to TRBD2. The CDR3 loop spans 15 amino acids. In germline, CDR1 is SGHTA, CDR2 FQGTGA. The V segment lost 5 bases and the J segment 0 bases; nucleotides outside the gene matches: 5. CDR3 residues: CASSLVGGSTDTQYF. The DNA of the CDR3 is TGTGCCAGCAGCCTCGTGGGAGGGAGCACAGATACGCAGTATTTT.

The V and J genes are TRBV2 and TRBJ1-2; D is possibly TRBD1 (5 bases). V was pared by 6 bases and J by 4 bases, with 9 bases between. CDR3 length: 12 amino acids. Per the germline V gene, CDR1 is SNHLY and CDR2 is FYNNEI. The DNA of the CDR3 is TGTGCCAGCAGACAGGTTACCTATGGCTACACCTTC. The encoded protein is CASRQVTYGYTF.

The chain employs TRBV4-1 and TRBJ1-1, with a weak D call TRBD1 (5 bases). From germline, CDR1 is MGHRA and CDR2 YSYEKL. Trimming pared 1 base from V and 11 bases from J, leaving 20 bases between. This CDR3 is built from 15 residues. Here the CDR3 reads CASSQVNEGRPRAFF. CDR3 nucleotide sequence: TGCGCCAGCAGCCAAGTAAATGAGGGACGACCGCGGGCTTTCTTT.

The rearrangement uses TRBV7-9 and TRBJ2-7; 9 bases fit TRBD1. V was pared by 2 bases and J by 3 bases, with 5 bases of the junction left unmatched. This CDR3 spans 15 amino acids. Germline V gene sequence: CDR1 SEHNR, CDR2 FQNEAQ (reference sequence). The CDR3 nucleotides are TGTGCCAGCAGCTTACCGGGACAGGGTATCTACGAGCAGTACTTC. This encodes CASSLPGQGIYEQYF.

The CDR3 region has the DNA TGTGCCAGCAGCTTCAACTTCCGAGGAGGGAACACTGAAGCTTTCTTT. This sequence encodes CASSFNFRGGNTEAFF. The rearrangement uses TRBV5-5 and TRBJ1-1; D ambiguous. The CDR3 extends over 16 amino acids. Germline assignment: CDR1 SGHKS and CDR2 YYEKEE (reference sequence). V was clipped by 2 bases and J by 1 base, with 15 bases between them.

The chain is built from TRBV9 and TRBJ2-7; 9 nucleotides align to TRBD1. From germline, CDR1 is SGDLS and CDR2 YYNGEE. After removal of 3 bases from V and 1 base from J, the junction contained 5 bases not matched to a gene. This CDR3 is built from 15 residues. The CDR3, as DNA: TGTGCCAGCAGCGAGCAGGGACAGGGATCCTACGAGCAGTACTTC. It encodes CASSEQGQGSYEQYF.

The rearrangement uses TRBV2 and TRBJ2-7, with TRBD2 matching 7 bases. The CDR3 is made up of 12 amino acids. V lost 8 bases and J lost 7; bases outside the gene matches: 8. Germline lookup yields CDR1 SNHLY and CDR2 FYNNEI. The CDR3 DNA sequence: TGTGCCAGCTCGGGACTACCCTCGGAGCAGTACTTC. Amino acid sequence: CASSGLPSEQYF.

CDR3 protein: CASSQEAGNEQFF. CDR3 nucleotides: TGCGCCAGCAGCCAAGAGGCAGGGAATGAGCAGTTCTTC. V usage is TRBV4-1 and J usage is TRBJ2-1; tentative D call: TRBD1 (5 bases). V was cut by 0 bases and J by 7 bases, with 7 bases left in between. The CDR3 length is 13 residues. CDR1 is MGHRA, CDR2 YSYEKL, per germline.

V is TRBV28 and J is TRBJ2-1; D is possibly TRBD2 (6 bases). CDR3 length equals 13 residues. Germline values: CDR1 MDHEN, CDR2 SYDVKM. Trimming shortened V by 5 bases and J by 12 bases, and 17 bases separated the two germline ends. Here the CDR3 DNA reads TGTGCCAGCAGTGCCCGGGAGTATGGCTCGCAGTTCTTC. Encoded protein: CASSAREYGSQFF.

Written as DNA, the CDR3 is TGCGCCAGCAGCCAAGATTTGGGACTAGCGGCCTACGAGCAGTACTTC. It specifies CASSQDLGLAAYEQYF. The chain has TRBV4-1 and TRBJ2-7; 11 bases fit TRBD2. The CDR3 sequence is 16 residues long. Germline lookup yields CDR1 MGHRA and CDR2 YSYEKL. With 0 bases clipped from V and 2 bases from J, the junction kept 3 bases outside the gene matches.

The J gene is TRBJ1-5, the V gene TRBV7-9; D gene ambiguous. The CDR3 extends over 13 amino acids. Trimming left V 2 bases short and J 2 bases short, with 4 bases between. Germline assignment: CDR1 SEHNR and CDR2 FQNEAQ (reference sequence). In DNA, the CDR3 is TGTGCCAGCAGCTTACAGGGCAATCAGCCCCAGCATTTT. Translating it yields CASSLQGNQPQHF.

The chain links TRBV28 to TRBJ2-6; 7 bases fit TRBD1. The CDR3 runs 18 residues. Per the germline V gene, CDR1 is MDHEN and CDR2 is SYDVKM. The trim removed 5 bases at V and 0 bases at J, leaving 10 bases unmatched. In DNA form, the CDR3 reads TGTGCCAGCAGTAGATCCGGGACAGCCCTCTCTGGGGCCAACGTCCTGACTTTC. This translates into CASSRSGTALSGANVLTF.

The gene calls are TRBV7-6 and TRBJ2-1; TRBD2 matches at 13 bases. This CDR3 contains 15 residues. The germline CDR1 and CDR2 sequences are SGHVS and FNYEAQ. Losses at the gene ends were 6 bases for V and 4 bases for J; bases not matched to a gene: 3. The CDR3 here is CASSRTSGSYNEQFF. Here the CDR3 DNA reads TGTGCCAGCAGTCGGACTAGCGGGAGTTACAATGAGCAGTTCTTC.

The chain is built from TRBV5-6 and TRBJ2-5; no definite D call. The CDR3 covers 11 residues. With 2 bases removed from V and 4 bases from J, the gap between germline ends came to 3 bases. In germline, CDR1 is SGHDT, CDR2 YYEEEE. The CDR3, as DNA: TGTGCCAGCAGCTTCTCAGAGACCCAGTACTTC. This gives the protein CASSFSETQYF.

The chain has TRBV7-9 and TRBJ2-1, with D possibly called TRBD1 or TRBD2 (7 bases each). This CDR3 is built from 15 residues. The germline CDR1 and CDR2 sequences are SEHNR and FQNEAQ (reference sequence). The germline V and J ends were trimmed by 1 base and 6 bases, with 13 bases remaining between them. The CDR3 DNA sequence: TGTGCCAGCAGCTTAGTATCAGGGGGGGTCAATGAGCAGTTCTTC. Translating gives CASSLVSGGVNEQFF.

This chain uses TRBV29-1 with TRBJ2-1; TRBD2 matches at 11 bases. The CDR3 loop spans 19 amino acids. The junction had 19 bases not matched to a gene; V was cut back by 5 bases and J by 4 bases. The germline V gene has CDR1 SQVTM and CDR2 ANQGSEA. CDR3 coding DNA: TGCAGCGTTCTCCTAACGGCACTAGCGGGAGAAGACGTGTACAATGAGCAGTTCTTC. Its translation is CSVLLTALAGEDVYNEQFF.

V is TRBV28 and J is TRBJ2-1; 7 bases fit TRBD1. V was pared by 7 bases and J by 4 bases, with 13 bases of the junction left unmatched. Germline CDR1 is MDHEN and CDR2 is SYDVKM. The CDR3 consists of 16 residues. The CDR3 loop is CASISFRTGLYNEQFF. CDR3 nucleotides: TGTGCCAGCATTTCCTTTCGGACAGGTCTTTACAATGAGCAGTTCTTC.

This chain uses TRBV13 with TRBJ1-2; TRBD1 is a possible D gene (5 bases). The CDR3 is 13 amino acids. The V end was cut by 3 bases, the J end by 4 bases, with 9 bases between. Germline CDR1 is PRHDT and CDR2 is FYEKMQ (reference sequence). CDR3 amino acids: CASSLGGSYGYTF. The CDR3 region has the DNA TGTGCCAGCAGCTTGGGGGGGTCCTATGGCTACACCTTC.

V and J are TRBV6-6 and TRBJ1-1; 7 bases align to TRBD1. The CDR3 is made up of 13 amino acids. Germline V gene data show CDR1 as MNHNY and CDR2 as SVGAGI (reference sequence). Trimming removed 8 bases from V and 3 bases from J; junction bases left unmatched: 6. As DNA, the CDR3 is TGTGCCAGCGGCAGGGGGAGGGACACTGAAGCTTTCTTT. Protein product: CASGRGRDTEAFF.

The chain recombines TRBV7-9 with TRBJ1-2; D not resolved. V was shortened by 5 bases and J by 3 bases, with 10 bases between the two germline ends. Germline CDR1 and CDR2: SEHNR and FQNEAQ (reference sequence). This CDR3 contains 13 residues. The CDR3 coding sequence is TGTGCCAGCAGCCTGGAGGAGTACTATGGCTACACCTTC. Translated: CASSLEEYYGYTF.

The chain is built from TRBV7-8 and TRBJ1-2; 9 bases match TRBD1. The CDR3 totals 15 residues. The V segment lost 1 base and the J segment 4 bases; nucleotides outside the gene matches: 4. Germline CDR1 SGHVS, CDR2 FQNEAQ. The CDR3 DNA reads TGTGCCAGCAGCTTAGGGGGACAGGGTTTCTATGGCTACACCTTC. It codes for CASSLGGQGFYGYTF.

The chain couples TRBV10-3 to TRBJ1-3; D is ambiguous. CDR1 and CDR2 (germline): ENHRY, SYGVKD. The ends were cut back, 9 bases at V and 2 bases at J, with 11 bases in the middle. The CDR3 is made up of 13 amino acids. CDR3 residues: CAIGFGAGNTIYF. In DNA form, the CDR3 reads TGTGCCATTGGCTTTGGGGCTGGAAACACCATATATTTT.